These 18 T cell receptor beta chains were sequenced from one sample in a study of beta chain features in type 1 diabetes. Sequencing targeted expressed TCRB transcripts, as all isolated RNA had been reverse transcribed. Clones were read by immunoSEQ multiplex PCR, and TCRdb kept only the in-frame ones, dropping some. The sample consists of hundreds of thousands of clones, 13% of them appearing once. These TCRs are of unknown antigen specificity. Overall study results and limits: There was a moderate but significant shortening of TCRB CDR3s in all four CD4+ subsets of Type 1 diabetes patients.

Sequencing was performed on naive CD4+ T cells from blood. Receptor source: a young man with type 1 diabetes.

The V gene is TRBV4-1, the J gene TRBJ1-1; a weak D match, TRBD1 (5 bases). Germline CDR1 MGHRA, CDR2 YSYEKL. The CDR3 is made up of 14 amino acids. The ends were cut back, 3 bases at V and 4 bases at J, with 12 bases in the middle. CDR3 loop: CASSHSGDGTEAFF. CDR3 nucleotide sequence: TGCGCCAGCAGCCACTCCGGGGACGGCACTGAAGCTTTCTTT.

The V and J genes are TRBV7-8 and TRBJ2-3; D gene uncertain. With 7 bases removed from V and 6 bases from J, the gap between germline ends came to 11 bases. Germline values: CDR1 SGHVS, CDR2 FQNEAQ. This CDR3 comprises 12 residues. CDR3 DNA: TGTGCCAGCACCTCCTTAGGGGATACGCAGTATTTT. Amino acids: CASTSLGDTQYF.

V is TRBV19 and J is TRBJ1-5, with 8 positions matching TRBD1. CDR1 and CDR2 (germline): LNHDA, SQIVND (reference sequence). Trimming at V came to 10 bases and at J to 0 bases, leaving 2 bases not matched to a gene. The CDR3 runs to 13 residues. CDR3: CATTGVSNQPQHF. CDR3 nucleotide sequence: TGTGCCACGACAGGGGTTAGCAATCAGCCCCAGCATTTT.

The chain combines TRBV7-8 with TRBJ2-4; TRBD1 is a possible D gene (6 bases). Trimming took 6 bases from V and 6 from J, leaving 9 bases between them. Germline assignment: CDR1 SGHVS and CDR2 FQNEAQ. The CDR3 sequence is 12 residues long. The CDR3 coding sequence is TGTGCCAGCAGGGGGACACCAAACATTCAGTACTTC. This encodes CASRGTPNIQYF. Drawing the rest from reference TRBV7-8 and TRBJ2-4, the complete variable domain is GAGVSQSPRYKVAKRGQDVALRCDPISGHVSLFWYQQALGQGPEFLTYFQNEAQLDKSGLPSDRFFAERPEGSVSTLKIQRTQQEDSAVYLCASRGTPNIQYFGAGTRLSVL.

The chain combines TRBV7-6 with TRBJ1-6; D is perhaps TRBD1 (5 bases). V was trimmed by 1 base and J by 10 bases, leaving 14 bases between them. Germline values: CDR1 SGHVS, CDR2 FNYEAQ. This CDR3 is built from 15 residues. The CDR3 protein is CASSLEVQGWSPLHF. CDR3 nucleotide sequence: TGTGCCAGCAGCTTAGAGGTCCAGGGTTGGTCACCCCTCCACTTT.

The chain is built from TRBV4-2 and TRBJ1-1; possible D gene TRBD1, 6 bases. V dropped 4 bases and J dropped 0 bases, with 15 bases sitting between them. The germline CDR1 and CDR2 sequences are LGHNA and YNFKEQ. This CDR3 is built from 16 residues. CDR3 in DNA: TGTGCCAGCAGCCTAGCAGGGGTCGACCTGAACACTGAAGCTTTCTTT. It yields the protein CASSLAGVDLNTEAFF.

This clone was seen only a few times. The rearrangement joins TRBV7-2 to TRBJ1-1; unclear D gene. Trimming cost V 0 bases and J 4 bases, with 9 bases left between them. Germline lookup yields CDR1 SGHTA and CDR2 FQGNSA. The CDR3 is 14 residues long. The CDR3 reads CASSLAEGSTEAFF. DNA of the CDR3: TGTGCCAGCAGCTTAGCAGAGGGAAGCACTGAAGCTTTCTTT.

This clone was observed a handful of times. The sample holds other DNA sequences that translate to the same CDR3. The chain employs TRBV9 and TRBJ2-1; D might be TRBD1 or TRBD2, each matching 5 bases. Germline CDR1 is SGDLS and CDR2 is YYNGEE. This CDR3 has 16 residues. V was clipped by 0 bases and J by 0 bases, with 10 bases between them. The CDR3 sequence is CASSVAGQGSYNEQFF. CDR3 coding DNA: TGTGCCAGCAGCGTAGCGGGGCAAGGCTCCTACAATGAGCAGTTCTTC. Variable domain in full (rest from reference TRBV9 and TRBJ2-1): DSGVTQTPKHLITATGQRVTLRCSPRSGDLSVYWYQQSLDQGLQFLIQYYNGEERAKGNILERFSAQQFPDLHSELNLSSLELGDSALYFCASSVAGQGSYNEQFFGPGTRLTVL.

V and J are TRBV29-1 and TRBJ1-3; TRBD1 might be the D (5 bases). Germline loops: CDR1 SQVTM, CDR2 ANQGSEA. The V end lost 4 bases, the J end lost 6 bases, and 16 bases lay between the germline ends. The CDR3 has 14 residues. For the CDR3, the DNA is TGCAGCGTTGGGGACCTAACAGGAGCAAACACCATATATTTT. Translation gives CSVGDLTGANTIYF.

The gene calls are TRBV25-1 and TRBJ1-1; D perhaps matches TRBD1 (6 bases). This CDR3 comprises 15 residues. Germline lookup yields CDR1 MGHDK and CDR2 SYGVNS. The V end was cut by 3 bases, the J end by 5 bases, with 16 bases between. The CDR3 bases are TGTGCCAGCAGTGAGTCCCAGGGGTTCGGGACTGAAGCTTTCTTT. As protein: CASSESQGFGTEAFF.

The chain has TRBV4-1 and TRBJ2-5; D remains ambiguous. Germline CDR1 reads MGHRA; CDR2 reads YSYEKL. The CDR3 has 14 residues. Trimming left V 1 base short and J 4 bases short, with 10 bases between. The CDR3 DNA sequence: TGCGCCAGCAGCCAAGGACAAGAAGGAGAGACCCAGTACTTC. It encodes CASSQGQEGETQYF.

The chain joins TRBV2 to TRBJ2-1; D is unclear. With 8 bases removed from V and 2 bases from J, the gap between germline ends came to 13 bases. Per the germline V gene, CDR1 is SNHLY and CDR2 is FYNNEI. The CDR3 totals 14 residues. The CDR3 loop is CASQDSLPYNEQFF. CDR3 bases: TGTGCCAGCCAAGACTCCCTACCCTACAATGAGCAGTTCTTC. Drawing the rest from reference TRBV2 and TRBJ2-1, the complete variable domain is EPEVTQTPSHQVTQMGQEVILRCVPISNHLYFYWYRQILGQKVEFLVSFYNNEISEKSEIFDDQFSVERPDGSNFTLKIRSTKLEDSAMYFCASQDSLPYNEQFFGPGTRLTVL.

CDR3 amino acids: CAISEPPQGPRGNQPQHF. The CDR3 DNA reads as TGTGCCATCAGTGAGCCACCACAGGGCCCCCGTGGCAATCAGCCCCAGCATTTT. The chain is built from TRBV10-3 and TRBJ1-5; perhaps TRBD1 as D (6 bases). The CDR3 contains 18 residues. The V gene's germline CDR1 is ENHRY and CDR2 SYGVKD. V was cut by 2 bases and J by 2 bases, with 19 bases left in between.

This clone has more than one count but fewer than ten. The rearrangement joins TRBV6-1 to TRBJ1-2; D not certain. The V end was cut by 6 bases, the J end by 4 bases, with 9 bases between. Germline V gives CDR1 MNHNS, CDR2 SASEGT. The CDR3 has 12 residues. The CDR3 region is CASSREPYGYTF. The CDR3 DNA reads as TGTGCCAGCAGCCGAGAACCCTATGGCTACACCTTC.

Notes on this clone: Other DNA sequences in the sample encode the same CDR3. This sequence joins TRBV30 and TRBJ2-3, with no clear D. Trimming took 0 bases from V and 4 from J, leaving 5 bases between them. In germline, CDR1 is GTSNPN, CDR2 SVGIG (reference sequence). The CDR3 covers 12 residues. CDR3 bases: TGTGCCTGGAGTGTACGACCAGATACGCAGTATTTT. As protein: CAWSVRPDTQYF.

J is TRBJ2-1 and V is TRBV29-1; 8 positions match TRBD2. The J segment lost 10 bases and the V segment lost 3 bases, leaving 17 bases of the junction unmatched. The CDR3 has 16 residues. Germline V gene sequence: CDR1 SQVTM, CDR2 ANQGSEA. Here the CDR3 reads CSVDKWGLVNNREQFF. In DNA form, the CDR3 reads TGCAGCGTTGACAAGTGGGGACTAGTTAACAATAGGGAGCAGTTCTTC.

The chain joins TRBV2 to TRBJ2-1, with 13 bases aligning to TRBD2. CDR1 and CDR2 from the germline V gene are SNHLY and FYNNEI. Germline trimming cut 6 bases from V and 8 bases from J; bases unmatched to any gene: 7. The CDR3 covers 15 residues. The CDR3 coding sequence is TGTGCCAGCAGGGTACTAGCGGGGGGGCCCGATGAGCAGTTCTTC. Its translation: CASRVLAGGPDEQFF. Complete variable domain (other parts from reference TRBV2 and TRBJ2-1): EPEVTQTPSHQVTQMGQEVILRCVPISNHLYFYWYRQILGQKVEFLVSFYNNEISEKSEIFDDQFSVERPDGSNFTLKIRSTKLEDSAMYFCASRVLAGGPDEQFFGPGTRLTVL.

The chain couples TRBV6-1 to TRBJ1-2, with D possibly matching TRBD1 (6 bases). CDR3 size: 14 residues. Trimming removed 5 bases from V and 8 bases from J, with 18 bases in between. Germline values: CDR1 MNHNS, CDR2 SASEGT. As DNA, the CDR3 is TGTGCCAGCAGTATTCCGGACAGTTCGGGAGGCTACACCTTC. It is translated as CASSIPDSSGGYTF.